Listed below are T cell receptor beta chains from one sample, sequenced in a study of T cell responses to AZD1222 COVID-19 vaccine. Assay used: immunoSEQ multiplex PCR; TCRdb lists only in-frame clones, some missing. The sample lists some 140,000 clones, approximately 90% occurring once. Sequencing was performed on peripheral blood, taken on day 0 of AZD1222 vaccination. The source is an adult in good health. Each CDR3 is given with its conserved first and last residue. D genes are given only for firm matches. Expanded clones get a size class; other rows say once, few or many, or leave the size out.

D gene	clone size	V gene	J gene	CDR3 protein	CDR3 DNA
-	-	TRBV5-1	TRBJ1-3	CASSLTYPGNTIYF	TGCGCCAGCAGCTTAACGTACCCTGGAAACACCATATATTTT
-	-	TRBV7-8	TRBJ1-2	CASSLGQSYGYTF	TGTGCCAGCAGCTTAGGACAGAGCTATGGCTACACCTTC
-	-	TRBV24-1	TRBJ1-5	CATSDHRTASNQPQHF	TGTGCCACCAGTGATCACCGGACGGCTAGCAATCAGCCCCAGCATTTT
-	-	TRBV5-6	TRBJ1-1	CASSLFERVMSNTEAFF	TGTGCCAGCAGCTTGTTCGAGCGGGTGATGTCGAACACTGAAGCTTTCTTT
-	once	TRBV6-2/TRBV6-3	TRBJ2-5	CASSYAETQYF	TGTGCCAGCAGTTACGCAGAGACCCAGTACTTC
TRBD1	few	TRBV27	TRBJ2-7	CASSDRAREQYF	TGTGCCAGCAGTGACAGGGCCCGCGAGCAGTACTTC
-	-	TRBV6-4	TRBJ2-2	CASSATTDTGELFF	TGTGCCAGCAGTGCCACGACAGACACCGGGGAGCTGTTTTTT
-	-	TRBV5-4	TRBJ2-3	CATVERSTDTQYF	TGTGCCACGGTAGAGAGAAGCACAGATACGCAGTATTTT
-	-	TRBV10-2	TRBJ2-7	CASSESSESSYEQYF	TGCGCCAGCAGTGAGTCTAGCGAGAGCTCCTACGAGCAGTACTTC
-	once	TRBV5-1	TRBJ2-3	CASSLGGRGMTDTQYF	TGCGCCAGCAGCTTGGGAGGTCGGGGAATGACAGATACGCAGTATTTT
TRBD1	-	TRBV9	TRBJ1-1	CASSVTGVVTEAFF	TGTGCCAGCAGCGTTACAGGGGTCGTGACTGAAGCTTTCTTT
TRBD1	-	TRBV5-6	TRBJ2-7	CASSAGTGFHEQYF	TGTGCCAGCTCAGCCGGGACAGGGTTCCACGAGCAGTACTTC
-	-	TRBV7-3	TRBJ2-1	CASSLTWGGNEQFF	TGTGCCAGCAGCTTAACGTGGGGCGGCAATGAGCAGTTCTTC
-	-	TRBV23-1	TRBJ2-7	CASSQLDPEDYEQYF	TGCGCCAGCAGTCAACTGGACCCTGAGGATTACGAGCAGTACTTC
-	-	TRBV5-6	TRBJ2-3	CASSPTPTLDTQYF	TGTGCCAGCAGCCCTACTCCTACTCTTGATACGCAGTATTTT
-	-	TRBV28	TRBJ1-5	CASTTGYFSNQPQHF	TGTGCCAGCACCACGGGATACTTTAGCAATCAGCCCCAGCATTTT
-	-	TRBV5-5	TRBJ1-2	CASSSQMGSYGYTF	TGTGCCAGCAGCTCCCAGATGGGAAGCTATGGCTACACCTTC
-	-	TRBV29-1	TRBJ1-1	CSVAFLMNTEAFF	TGCAGCGTGGCCTTTTTAATGAACACTGAAGCTTTCTTT
TRBD2	once	TRBV2	TRBJ2-3	CASSDPRGLAGASTDTQYF	TGTGCCAGCAGTGACCCCCGGGGACTAGCGGGAGCTAGCACAGATACGCAGTATTTT
-	-	TRBV5-4	TRBJ2-5	CASSSNGGYQETQYF	TGTGCCAGCAGCTCGAACGGAGGGTACCAAGAGACCCAGTACTTC
-	-	TRBV18	TRBJ1-1	CASSPLQVRGTEAFF	TGTGCCAGCTCACCGCTACAGGTGAGGGGCACTGAAGCTTTCTTT
-	once	TRBV6-5	TRBJ1-2	CASSYFAANYGYTF	TGTGCCAGCAGTTATTTCGCCGCTAACTATGGCTACACCTTC
-	-	TRBV27	TRBJ1-6	CASSFRDMGSPLHF	TGTGCCAGCAGTTTTCGAGACATGGGCTCACCCCTCCACTTT
-	-	TRBV7-2	TRBJ1-2	CASRLGGSSYGYTF	TGTGCCAGCAGGCTAGGAGGCTCGTCCTACGGCTACACCTTC
-	-	TRBV7-3	TRBJ2-5	CASSFDRETQYF	TGTGCCAGCAGCTTTGACAGAGAGACCCAGTACTTC
-	-	TRBV2	TRBJ1-2	CASSVRGATYGYTF	TGTGCCAGCAGTGTGAGGGGGGCCACTTATGGCTACACCTTC
-	-	TRBV5-1	TRBJ2-1	CASSLDLGGYNEQFF	TGCGCCAGCAGCTTGGACCTAGGGGGTTACAATGAGCAGTTCTTC
-	-	TRBV5-1	TRBJ1-2	CASSPVPVNYGYTF	TGCGCCAGCAGCCCGGTCCCAGTTAACTATGGCTACACCTTC
-	-	TRBV19	TRBJ1-5	CASSIGGVFNNQPQHF	TGTGCCAGTAGTATTGGGGGAGTTTTTAACAATCAGCCCCAGCATTTT
-	-	TRBV3-1/TRBV3-2	TRBJ1-2	CASSPGQLYGYTF	TGTGCCAGCAGCCCCGGACAGCTGTATGGCTACACCTTC
TRBD1	-	TRBV14	TRBJ1-2	CAIRQGAYGYTF	TGTGCCATCAGACAGGGGGCATATGGCTACACCTTC
-	-	TRBV19	TRBJ1-1	CASSPTGKRAEAFF	TGTGCCAGTAGTCCGACGGGAAAAAGGGCTGAAGCTTTCTTT
TRBD1	-	TRBV18	TRBJ1-1	CASSPTGQGEAFF	TGTGCCAGCTCACCTACGGGACAGGGTGAAGCTTTCTTT
TRBD2	-	TRBV6-4	TRBJ2-1	CASSPSGENNEQFF	TGTGCCAGCAGTCCAAGCGGGGAGAACAATGAGCAGTTCTTC
-	-	TRBV11-3	TRBJ2-7	CASSLNSVGEQYF	TGTGCCAGCAGCTTAAACAGTGTCGGCGAGCAGTACTTC
-	-	TRBV7-9	TRBJ2-1	CASSLEGPHNEQFF	TGTGCCAGCAGCTTAGAAGGGCCGCACAATGAGCAGTTCTTC
TRBD2	-	TRBV27	TRBJ2-3	CASSSRTSGNTDTQYF	TGTGCCAGCAGTTCCAGGACTAGCGGAAACACAGATACGCAGTATTTT
-	-	TRBV4-3	TRBJ2-3	CASSQDLGYGDTQYF	TGCGCCAGCAGCCAAGATCTGGGATATGGGGATACGCAGTATTTT
TRBD1	once	TRBV28	TRBJ2-3	CASSWVTGIADTQYF	TGTGCCAGCAGTTGGGTGACAGGGATTGCAGATACGCAGTATTTT
-	-	TRBV10-3	TRBJ1-2	CAISENAEDYGYTF	TGTGCCATCAGTGAGAATGCGGAAGACTATGGCTACACCTTC
-	-	TRBV9	TRBJ1-2	CASSANREHVYGYTF	TGTGCCAGCAGCGCTAACAGGGAACACGTCTATGGCTACACCTTC